The next 4 T cell receptor beta chains were all read from a single sample in a study of tissue T cells after allogeneic stem cell transplantation. Time point given: mouse harvest day 7 after allogeneic transplant. Each mouse received 10^7 T-cell-depleted marrow cells plus 10^6 splenic CD5+ T cells by tail vein. Assay used: immunoSEQ multiplex PCR; TCRdb lists only in-frame clones, some missing. Of over a thousand clones listed, 45% to 70% are singletons. Specimen: liver tissue. The receptors shown here come from a female BALB/c mouse given C57BL/6 T cells with graft-versus-host disease after an allogeneic hematopoietic cell transplant.

In its sample, this clone was seen a few times. Gene names and germline match the mouse. Read data end 1 residue before the CDR3 end; the end is taken from the germline J gene. The chain uses TRBV3 and TRBJ2-7; 12 nucleotides align to TRBD2. The junction had 2 bases not matched to a gene; V was cut back by 5 bases and J by 0 bases. This CDR3 comprises 15 residues. The germline gives CDR1 SNHLY, CDR2 FYNGKV (reference sequence). The sequenced CDR3 bases are TGTGCCAGCAGCCGGGGACTGGGGGGCTCCTATGAACAGTAC. Translating gives CASSRGLGGSYEQY. The full CDR3 protein is CASSRGLGGSYEQYF.

This clone came up a few times. Gene names and germline match the mouse. Read sequence stops 1 residue before the CDR3 end, and the germline J gene provides the missing end. The chain couples TRBV19 to TRBJ1-3; D is perhaps TRBD1 (6 bases). There are 15 residues in the CDR3. Looked up from germline, CDR1 is FNHDT and CDR2 is SITEND (reference sequence). Trimming cost V 5 bases and J 0 bases, with 12 bases left between them. The sequenced part of the CDR3 DNA is TGTGCCAGCAGATGGGGACAAAATTCTGGAAATACGCTCTAT. Its translation is CASRWGQNSGNTLY. The whole CDR3 region reads CASRWGQNSGNTLYF.

The sample holds a few counts of this clone. Each gene name is a mouse one. The CDR3 region is CASSETGGFEQYF. The sequenced part of the CDR3 DNA is TGTGCCAGCAGTGAAACTGGGGGTTTTGAACAGTAC. The rearrangement joins TRBV13-3 to TRBJ2-7, with 8 bases matching TRBD2. The sequence runs out 1 residue before the end of the CDR3; the remainder is reconstructed from the germline J gene. Germline CDR1 and CDR2: NNHDY and SYVADS. The CDR3 has 13 amino acids. J gave up 6 bases and V 2 bases, and 4 bases lay outside the gene matches.

Details on this clone: The gene names given are mouse names. The sequenced fragment ends 1 residue before the CDR3 boundary, so the rest is inferred from the germline J gene. The chain recombines TRBV23 with TRBJ1-1. Germline-derived CDR1 and CDR2 are KGHTA and FQNQQP. The CDR3 loop spans 11 amino acids. CDR3 sequence: CSSSKQTEVFF. The DNA read from the CDR3 is TGCTCCAGCAGTAAGCAAACAGAAGTCTTC.